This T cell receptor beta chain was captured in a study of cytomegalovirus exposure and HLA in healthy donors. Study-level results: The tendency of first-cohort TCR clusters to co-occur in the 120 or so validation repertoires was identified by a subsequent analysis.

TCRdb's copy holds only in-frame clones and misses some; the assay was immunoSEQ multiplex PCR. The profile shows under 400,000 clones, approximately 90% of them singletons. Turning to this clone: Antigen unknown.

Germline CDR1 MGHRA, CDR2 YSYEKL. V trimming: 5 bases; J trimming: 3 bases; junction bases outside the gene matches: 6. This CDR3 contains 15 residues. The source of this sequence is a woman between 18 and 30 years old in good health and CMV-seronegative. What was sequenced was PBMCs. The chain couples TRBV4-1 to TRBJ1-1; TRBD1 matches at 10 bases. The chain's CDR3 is CASSARQGADTEAFF. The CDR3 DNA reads TGCGCCAGCAGCGCCCGACAGGGGGCCGACACTGAAGCTTTCTTT.